One TCR beta chain is described in this entry. This sample is part of a study of patients and donors after allogeneic stem cell transplantation. One entry per CDR3 protein results from TCRdb running MiXCR on the RT-PCR reads. The sample consists of about 210,000 distinct CDR3 sequences, around 41% of them appearing once. Germline values: CDR1 SEHNR, CDR2 FQNEAQ (reference sequence). V was clipped by 1 base and J by 0 bases, with 16 bases between them. There are 17 residues in the CDR3. Specimen: blood, either unsorted or a sorted T cell fraction (not recorded which). This chain connects TRBV7-9 to TRBJ2-7; no reliable D call. The receptor was isolated from a human donor who was either an allogeneic HSCT recipient or a stem cell or donor lymphocyte infusion donor (not recorded which). It is not recorded whose cells these are; they may come from a transplant donor. The CDR3 loop reads CASSLDLWARTSYEQYF. The CDR3 DNA follows: TGTGCCAGCAGCTTAGACTTATGGGCACGGACCTCCTACGAGCAGTACTTC.